This TCR beta chain was found in a study of blood T cell repertoires in COVID-19 (dated by TCRdb to 2018 to 2020). For context, the study as a whole: Samples covering the acute and convalescent phases of COVID-19 were provided by collaborators in the United States, Italy and Spain. Where HLA class I and class II types were available, the types were taken from metadata supplied by the sample provider, not from assay-based typing. Deeply sampled blood TCRbeta repertoires from subjects exposed to, actively infected with, or recovered from COVID-19 were included in the dataset. Samples came from the ongoing ImmuneRACE study (first 160 participants) plus 1,254 subjects from 6 global collaborators. A freely available public database, intended as a resource for researchers studying the immune response to SARS-CoV-2, is where the repertoires were released. Nearly every sample came with metadata listing a de-identified subject ID, COVID-19 status, age in years and sex. The prospective study material was composed of cDNA or gDNA derived from T cells, B-cell-depleted T cells, or PBMCs.

In Seattle, one collaborating source enrolled patients while the infection was active and tracked those patients longitudinally over the course of disease. Whole blood was collected in K2EDTA tubes by collaborating institutions according to the institutions' own protocols. Collaborator samples were shipped for TCRbeta analysis as frozen whole blood, isolated PBMCs, or DNA extracted from either sample type. About this clone: The antigen it recognizes is unknown. Base qualities are not provided; no much larger clone lies one nucleotide away.

The immunoSEQ Assay, a bias-controlled multiplex PCR, was used to amplify TCRbeta CDR3 regions from genomic DNA. The paper's processing steps were these. Nucleated cell counts per sample were estimated from amplification of reference gene primers within the assay. To quantify the absolute abundance of each unique TCRbeta CDR3 rearrangement, sequence reads were collapsed and filtered. For each sample, productive Simpson clonality was calculated by taking the square root of Simpson's diversity index across productive rearrangements. TCRdb took over this immuneACCESS table, retaining in-frame rearrangements with V and J assigned. Such tables are incomplete; in checked studies, under half of the missing clones stem from an unresolved V gene, and the remainder is unexplained. D and trimming come from the DNA, and the V and J calls and clone size come from that table. This sample has around 260,000 clones in its table, and just over 90% of those were observed once. Of the sample, roughly 2.3% is held by the ten largest clones.

Overall results and qualifications from the work: How much clinical and demographic metadata was included differed by source and by participant, and the metadata was provided uncurated.

The CDR3 contains 13 residues, cysteine and phenylalanine counted. The entry retains the CDR3 DNA only, 39 bases that are in frame from base 1. The V and J ends are trimmed by 4 bases and 9 bases, leaving 13 bases between them. In the germline V gene (reference sequence), CDR1 corresponds to LGHDT and CDR2 to YNNKEL. Sample: peripheral blood. The chain employs TRBV3-1 (or the pseudogene TRBV3-2) and TRBJ2-1, with no confident D gene call. This TCR came from a woman in her twenties or thirties with COVID-19, enrolled during active disease. The sequenced DNA: TGTGCCAGCAGCCCCCAGTCCCCCCGTGAGCAGTTCTTC. Its protein product is CASSPQSPREQFF.